The 13 T cell receptor beta chains below all came from one sample that was sequenced in a study of shared clonotypes between healthy human individuals (dated by TCRdb to between 2020 and 2021). The receptor library was made with the immunoSEQ multiplex PCR assay. Here the immuneACCESS table is served through TCRdb, limited to in-frame sequences with V and J called. Missing clones are a known gap in these copies; in checked studies unresolved V genes cover under half, and the rest lacks a known reason. Within this sample are 2,500,000 or so clones, with about 92% of them counted one time only. The ten largest account for 0.13% to 0.15% of the sample. The source material was naive CD4+ T cells sorted from blood. Read against the paper, the sample's cell subset or site label means: CD45RA+ positively selected. These receptors all stem from a man aged 18 to 30 in good health.

This chain connects TRBV12-5 to TRBJ2-4; D is uncertain. With 0 bases removed from V and 6 bases from J, the gap between germline ends came to 12 bases. The CDR3 spans 15 residues. From germline, CDR1 is LGHNT and CDR2 FRNRAP. In DNA form, the CDR3 reads TGTGCTAGTGGTTTGGTAACCCCACGGAGAAACATTCAGTACTTC. Its protein product is CASGLVTPRRNIQYF.

The V gene is TRBV4-1, the J gene TRBJ2-7; 12 nucleotides line up with TRBD1. The junction had 5 bases not matched to a gene; V was cut back by 3 bases and J by 5 bases. The CDR3 contains 15 residues. Germline loops: CDR1 MGHRA, CDR2 YSYEKL. This chain's CDR3 is CASSQTGTGGDEQYF. CDR3 nucleotide sequence: TGCGCCAGCAGCCAGACCGGGACAGGGGGCGACGAGCAGTACTTC.

This chain uses TRBV28 with TRBJ2-6; 9 bases fit TRBD1. This CDR3 comprises 18 residues. V lost 6 bases to trimming and J lost 2 bases; unmatched junction nucleotides: 11. Germline-derived CDR1 and CDR2 are MDHEN and SYDVKM. CDR3 in DNA: TGTGCCAGCAGAAGGGGACAGGGCCTCCAAACTGGGGCCAACGTCCTGACTTTC. Translating it yields CASRRGQGLQTGANVLTF.

The count of this clone is one. The DNA of the CDR3 is TGCGCCAGCAGCCTTCCCGGGACAGACTACGAGCAGTACTTC. Protein: CASSLPGTDYEQYF. This chain uses TRBV4-1 with TRBJ2-5, with TRBD1 matching over 7 bases. The assigned J gene may be wrong: the sequence end matches TRBJ2-7 better. The CDR3 is 14 residues long. Germline CDR1 MGHRA, CDR2 YSYEKL.

For this clone: Other DNA sequences within the sample encode an identical CDR3. V and J are TRBV19 and TRBJ1-5, with a weak D call TRBD1 (6 bases). This CDR3 has 15 residues. V was trimmed by 6 bases and J by 0 bases, leaving 12 bases between them. The V gene's germline CDR1 is LNHDA and CDR2 SQIVND (reference sequence). CDR3 coding DNA: TGTGCCAGTAGAAAGGGACAAAATAGCAATCAGCCCCAGCATTTT. Its protein product is CASRKGQNSNQPQHF.

The V call is TRBV18, the J call TRBJ2-2; D is undetermined. V was clipped by 0 bases and J by 1 base, with 9 bases between them. Germline CDR1 is KGHSH and CDR2 is LQKENI. This CDR3 contains 16 residues. The CDR3 region is CASSPPAQMNTGELFF. The CDR3 nucleotides read TGTGCCAGCTCACCACCGGCGCAGATGAACACCGGGGAGCTGTTTTTT.

The chain recombines TRBV7-2 with TRBJ2-7; D may be TRBD2 (7 bases). The germline V gene encodes CDR1 SGHTA and CDR2 FQGNSA. This CDR3 has 14 amino acids. Trimming stripped 8 bases from V and 0 bases from J, with 14 bases between. In nucleotides, the CDR3 is TGTGCCAGCGCTGGGGGCGGGAGCTCCTACGAGCAGTACTTC. Encoded protein: CASAGGGSSYEQYF.

The genes are TRBV10-3 and TRBJ1-4, with D tentatively TRBD1 (6 bases). CDR1 ENHRY and CDR2 SYGVKD come from the germline V gene. Trimming shortened V by 9 bases and J by 7 bases, and 15 bases separated the two germline ends. The CDR3 consists of 13 residues. CDR3 region: CAIGGGGGEKLFF. The CDR3 coding sequence is TGTGCCATTGGCGGGGGCGGCGGTGAAAAACTGTTTTTT.

This sequence joins TRBV4-2 and TRBJ2-3; 10 bases line up with TRBD2. The germline V gene has CDR1 LGHNA and CDR2 YNFKEQ. This CDR3 region has 17 residues. V lost 4 bases to trimming and J lost 0 bases; unmatched junction nucleotides: 7. CDR3 coding DNA: TGTGCCAGCAGCCGATCTAGCGGGGGCACTAGCACAGATACGCAGTATTTT. It specifies CASSRSSGGTSTDTQYF.

This clone has only one observation. The gene calls are TRBV6-5 and TRBJ1-4, with D unresolved. The germline V gene has CDR1 MNHEY and CDR2 SVGAGI. This CDR3 has 11 amino acids. Trimming stripped 6 bases from V and 9 bases from J, with 8 bases between. CDR3 in DNA: TGTGCCAGCAGCTACGGCAAAAAACTGTTTTTT. Its protein is CASSYGKKLFF.

The chain uses TRBV5-1 and TRBJ2-3, with 8 positions matching TRBD1. The CDR3 consists of 16 residues. The V and J ends lost 0 bases and 6 bases, in that order; junction bases with no gene match: 9. Germline CDR1 and CDR2: SGHRS and YFSETQ. The CDR3 is CASSLVTGEKGDTQYF. DNA of the CDR3: TGCGCCAGCAGCTTGGTGACAGGGGAGAAAGGGGATACGCAGTATTTT.

This chain uses TRBV6-5 with TRBJ1-1; D call uncertain. This CDR3 is built from 13 residues. Per the germline V gene, CDR1 is MNHEY and CDR2 is SVGAGI. Trimming shortened V by 2 bases and J by 6 bases, and 10 bases separated the two germline ends. The CDR3 nucleotides read TGTGCCAGCAGTTACGGTGGGCGGCCTGAAGCTTTCTTT. Translating it yields CASSYGGRPEAFF.

The gene calls are TRBV2 and TRBJ2-7; TRBD2 matches at 7 bases. V lost 8 bases, J lost 4 bases, and 11 bases stayed unmatched. CDR1 and CDR2 (germline): SNHLY, FYNNEI. There are 14 residues in the CDR3. CDR3 in amino acids: CASPPASGLYEQYF. DNA for the CDR3: TGTGCCAGCCCACCGGCTAGCGGTCTTTACGAGCAGTACTTC.